This T cell receptor beta chain came from a study of OX40 agonist ivuxolimab in advanced cancers. Overall study: Every 2 weeks, ivuxolimab was infused into the patients intravenously at between 0.01 and 10 mg/kg. Participants averaged approximately 61 years of age (range roughly 23 to 80) and were 82.7% male.

Clones were read by immunoSEQ multiplex PCR, and TCRdb kept only the in-frame ones, dropping some. The sample consists of fewer than 85,000 clones, about 85% of them appearing once. CDR3 length equals 12 residues. CDR1 and CDR2 from the germline V gene are ENHRY and SYGVKD. Trimming stripped 2 bases from V and 2 bases from J, with 3 bases between. The TCR sequence derives from an adult with an advanced solid tumor such as melanoma, head and neck, liver or kidney cancer. The starting material was CD4+ or CD8+ T cells sorted from blood, obtained in a trial of the OX40 agonist ivuxolimab. The V call is TRBV10-3, the J call TRBJ2-5, with D unclear. The CDR3 is CAISEGQETQYF. As DNA, the CDR3 is TGTGCCATCAGTGAGGGACAAGAGACCCAGTACTTC.